A single TCR beta chain is shown here with its context. Its antigen is currently unknown. Sequencing depth was up to 500,000 reads per sample. TCRdb's copy holds only in-frame clones and misses some; the assay was immunoSEQ multiplex PCR. The table lists roughly 37,000 clones, approximately 82% of them singletons. This entry comes from a study of pediatric ulcerative colitis. Colonoscopy and blood draw happened at the same time. Regarding the study as a whole: Compared with controls, ulcerative colitis showed greater blood-rectum clone sharing. A couple of patients had blood samples with substantially reduced template counts.

Trimming took 8 bases from V and 5 from J, leaving 10 bases between them. The CDR3 runs to 12 residues. Germline V gene data show CDR1 as MGHRA and CDR2 as YSYEKL. J is TRBJ2-1 and V is TRBV4-1; D remains unclear. This receptor was obtained from a girl aged 5-17 years with moderate ulcerative colitis. Sequenced sample: blood. The CDR3 region has the DNA TGCGCCAGCCGGACGTCCCACAATGAGCAGTTCTTC. Translating it yields CASRTSHNEQFF.